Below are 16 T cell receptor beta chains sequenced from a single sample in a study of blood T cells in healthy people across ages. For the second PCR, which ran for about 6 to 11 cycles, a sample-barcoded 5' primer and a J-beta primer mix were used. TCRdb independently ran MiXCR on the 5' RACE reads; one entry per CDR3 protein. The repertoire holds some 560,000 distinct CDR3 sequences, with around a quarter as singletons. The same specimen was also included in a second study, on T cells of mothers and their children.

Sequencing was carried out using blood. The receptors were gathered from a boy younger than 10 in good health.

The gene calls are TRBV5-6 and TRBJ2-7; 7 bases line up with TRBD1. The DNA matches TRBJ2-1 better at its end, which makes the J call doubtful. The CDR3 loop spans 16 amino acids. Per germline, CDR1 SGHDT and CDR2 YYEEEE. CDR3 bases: TGTGCCAGCAGCTTTGTTTCGGGACAGAAAAACAATGAGCAGTTCTTC. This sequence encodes CASSFVSGQKNNEQFF.

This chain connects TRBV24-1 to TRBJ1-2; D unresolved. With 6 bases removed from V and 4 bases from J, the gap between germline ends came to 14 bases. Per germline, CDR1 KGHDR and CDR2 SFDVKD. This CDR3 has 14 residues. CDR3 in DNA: TGTGCCACCAGTTCTCCAGGCTGGCTCTATGGCTACACCTTC. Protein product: CATSSPGWLYGYTF.

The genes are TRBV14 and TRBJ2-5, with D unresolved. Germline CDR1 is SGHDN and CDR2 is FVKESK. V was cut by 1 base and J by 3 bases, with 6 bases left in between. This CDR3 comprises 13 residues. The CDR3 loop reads CASSQGLKETQYF. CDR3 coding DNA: TGTGCCAGCAGCCAAGGCTTGAAAGAGACCCAGTACTTC. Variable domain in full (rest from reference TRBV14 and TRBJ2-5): EAGVTQFPSHSVIEKGQTVTLRCDPISGHDNLYWYRRVMGKEIKFLLHFVKESKQDESGMPNNRFLAERTGGTYSTLKVQPAELEDSGVYFCASSQGLKETQYFGPGTRLLVL.

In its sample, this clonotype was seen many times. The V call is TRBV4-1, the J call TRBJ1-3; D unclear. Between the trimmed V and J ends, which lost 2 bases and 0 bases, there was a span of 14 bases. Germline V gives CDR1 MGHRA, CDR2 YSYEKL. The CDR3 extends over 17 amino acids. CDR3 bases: TGCGCCAGCAGCCAAAATGAGTACGCCACCTCTGGAAACACCATATATTTT. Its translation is CASSQNEYATSGNTIYF.

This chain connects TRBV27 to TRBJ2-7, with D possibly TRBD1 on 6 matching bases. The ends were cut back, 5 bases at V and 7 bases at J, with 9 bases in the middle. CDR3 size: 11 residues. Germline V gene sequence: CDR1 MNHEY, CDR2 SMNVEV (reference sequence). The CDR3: CASSHQGEQYF. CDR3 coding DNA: TGTGCCAGCAGTCATCAGGGGGAGCAGTACTTC.

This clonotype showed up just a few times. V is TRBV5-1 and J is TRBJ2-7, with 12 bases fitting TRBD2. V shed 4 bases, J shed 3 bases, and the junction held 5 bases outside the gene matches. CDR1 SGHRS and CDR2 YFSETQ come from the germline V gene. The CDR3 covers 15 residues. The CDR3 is CASSKMTSGGYEQYF. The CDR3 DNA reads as TGCGCCAGCAGCAAAATGACTAGCGGGGGCTACGAGCAGTACTTC.

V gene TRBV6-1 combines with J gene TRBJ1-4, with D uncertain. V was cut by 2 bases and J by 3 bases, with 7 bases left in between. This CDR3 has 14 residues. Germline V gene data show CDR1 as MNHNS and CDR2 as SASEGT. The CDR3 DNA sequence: TGTGCCAGCAGTGAAAGGCAGCCTAATGAAAAACTGTTTTTT. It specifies CASSERQPNEKLFF.

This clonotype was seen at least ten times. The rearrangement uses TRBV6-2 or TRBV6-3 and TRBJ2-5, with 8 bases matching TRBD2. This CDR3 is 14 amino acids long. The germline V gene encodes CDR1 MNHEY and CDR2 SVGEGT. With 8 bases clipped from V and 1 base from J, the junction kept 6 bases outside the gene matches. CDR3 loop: CASGAGEPQETQYF. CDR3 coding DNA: TGTGCCAGCGGAGCGGGAGAACCCCAAGAGACCCAGTACTTC.

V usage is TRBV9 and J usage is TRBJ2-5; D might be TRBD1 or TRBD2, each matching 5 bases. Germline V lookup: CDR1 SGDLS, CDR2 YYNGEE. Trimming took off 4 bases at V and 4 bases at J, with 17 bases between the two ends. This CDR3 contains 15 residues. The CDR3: CASSPGPLVGETQYF. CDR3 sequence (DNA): TGTGCCAGCAGCCCGGGACCACTCGTCGGAGAGACCCAGTACTTC. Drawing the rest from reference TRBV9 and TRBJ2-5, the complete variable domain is DSGVTQTPKHLITATGQRVTLRCSPRSGDLSVYWYQQSLDQGLQFLIQYYNGEERAKGNILERFSAQQFPDLHSELNLSSLELGDSALYFCASSPGPLVGETQYFGPGTRLLVL.

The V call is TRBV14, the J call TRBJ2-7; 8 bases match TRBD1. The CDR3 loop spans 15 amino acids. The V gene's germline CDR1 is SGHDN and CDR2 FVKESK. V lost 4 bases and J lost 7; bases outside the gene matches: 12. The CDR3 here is CASSRGTGLLREQYF. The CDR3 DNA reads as TGTGCCAGCAGCCGTGGGACAGGCCTTCTACGAGAGCAGTACTTC.

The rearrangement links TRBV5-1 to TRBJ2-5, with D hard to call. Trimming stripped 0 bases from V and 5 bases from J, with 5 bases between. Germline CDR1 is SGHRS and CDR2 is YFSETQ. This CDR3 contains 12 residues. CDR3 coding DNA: TGCGCCAGCAGCTTGGACTGGGAGACCCAGTACTTC. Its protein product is CASSLDWETQYF.

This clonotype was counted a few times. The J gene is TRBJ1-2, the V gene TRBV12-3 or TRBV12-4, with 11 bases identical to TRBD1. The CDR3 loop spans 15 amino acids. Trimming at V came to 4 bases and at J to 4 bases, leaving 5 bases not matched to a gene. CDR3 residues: CASSSLGTGGYGYTF. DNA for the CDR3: TGTGCCAGCAGTTCACTCGGGACAGGGGGCTATGGCTACACCTTC.

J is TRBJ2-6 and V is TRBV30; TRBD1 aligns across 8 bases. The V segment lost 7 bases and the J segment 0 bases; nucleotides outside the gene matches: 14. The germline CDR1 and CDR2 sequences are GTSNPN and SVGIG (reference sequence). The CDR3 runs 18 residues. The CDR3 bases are TGTGCCTCCCCAGGGGTGGGACAGGCCCGCTCTGGGGCCAACGTCCTGACTTTC. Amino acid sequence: CASPGVGQARSGANVLTF. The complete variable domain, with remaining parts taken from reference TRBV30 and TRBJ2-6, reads SQTIHQWPATLVQPVGSPLSLECTVEGTSNPNLYWYRQAAGRGLQLLFYSVGIGQISSEVPQNLSASRPQDRQFILSSKKLLLSDSGFYLCASPGVGQARSGANVLTFGAGSRLTVL.

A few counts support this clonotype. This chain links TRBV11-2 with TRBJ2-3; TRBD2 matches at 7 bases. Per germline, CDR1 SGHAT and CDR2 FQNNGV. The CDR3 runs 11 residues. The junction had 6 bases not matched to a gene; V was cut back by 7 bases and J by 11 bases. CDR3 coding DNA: TGTGCCAGCACCTACGGGAGGTTGCAGTATTTT. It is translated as CASTYGRLQYF.

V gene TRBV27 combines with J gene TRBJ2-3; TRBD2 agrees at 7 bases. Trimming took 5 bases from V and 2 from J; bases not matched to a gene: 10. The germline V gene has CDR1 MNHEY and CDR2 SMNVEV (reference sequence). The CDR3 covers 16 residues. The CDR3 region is CASSLLARRHTDTQYF. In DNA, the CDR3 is TGTGCCAGCAGTCTACTAGCGCGACGCCACACAGATACGCAGTATTTT.

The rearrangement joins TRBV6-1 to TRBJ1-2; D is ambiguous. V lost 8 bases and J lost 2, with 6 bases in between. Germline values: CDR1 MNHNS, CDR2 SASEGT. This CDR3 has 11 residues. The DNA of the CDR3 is TGTGCCAGCGTCGAAAACTATGGCTACACCTTC. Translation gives CASVENYGYTF.